This T cell receptor beta chain came from a study of blood T cell repertoires in COVID-19. As for the study in general: Both acute and convalescent COVID-19 samples were obtained from the United States, Italy and Spain. From T cells, B-cell-depleted T cells, or PBMCs came the material, which was cDNA or gDNA.

This CDR3 has 15 residues. The V gene lost 3 bases and the J gene lost 1 base, with 12 bases spanning the gap. From germline, CDR1 is WSHSY and CDR2 SAAADI. Authors' analysis steps: Scientists estimated how many nucleated cells there were by amplifying reference gene primers. Clones were sequenced by immunoSEQ multiplex PCR, and TCRdb holds only the in-frame ones, with some missing. The DNA gave D and trimming, while V, J and clone size come from that table. The data hold a few hundred thousand clones, with about 80% observed a single time. Material: peripheral blood. The rearrangement joins TRBV10-2 to TRBJ1-1; no definite D call. This clonotype was obtained from an elderly man with acute or convalescent COVID-19. In nucleotides, the CDR3 is TGCGCCAGCAGTGAAAGGCCCGGCGGGAACACTGAAGCTTTCTTT. Protein sequence: CASSERPGGNTEAFF.